This T cell receptor (beta chain) was identified during a study of T cells in Graves' hyperthyroidism and ophthalmopathy. Overall study findings and caveats: Ophthalmopathy, as predicted by the model, came a median 6.5 months after the prediction. A model built on 13 V-J features separated ophthalmopathy from stable hyperthyroidism.

Amplified regions were TCR beta CDR3 sequences from RNA transcripts. HTBI primers were employed in a first-round RT-PCR of the TCR CDR3. TCRdb passed the multiplex PCR reads through MiXCR, listing each CDR3 protein once. Of about 300,000 distinct CDR3 sequences listed, about an eighth are singletons. The CDR3 has 18 amino acids. Trimming stripped 6 bases from V and 0 bases from J, with 21 bases between. From germline, CDR1 is MNHNS and CDR2 SASEGT. This clonotype was detected many times. The antigen is undetermined. V and J are TRBV6-1 and TRBJ1-5; weak D call: TRBD1 (5 bases). Source material: blood. The receptor was isolated from a young woman with Graves' hyperthyroidism that later progressed to Graves' ophthalmopathy. DNA of the CDR3: TGTGCCAGCAGGGATTTTACTTACAGGACCGTTAGCAATCAGCCCCAGCATTTT. Amino acids: CASRDFTYRTVSNQPQHF.